The entry below describes one TCR delta chain. Only a few counts were recorded for this clone. Its antigen is currently not known. No qualities accompany the bases; no much larger clone lies one base away. The sample holds other DNA sequences that translate to the same CDR3. Thymic samples were depleted of alphabeta T cells, then CD3+ TCRVdelta1+ TCRVdelta2- thymocytes were FACS-sorted. A purity of roughly 97% to 99.6% was achieved for sorted Vdelta1+ thymocytes. Thymic specimens came from seven to nine paediatric patients undergoing corrective cardiac surgery, aged from roughly 5 days to 15 months. The thymic tissue was dispersed, and mononuclear cells were isolated using a Histopaque-1077 density gradient. For staining, the antibodies used were anti-TCRVdelta1 clone TS8.2, anti-TCRVdelta2 clone B6, anti-CD3 clone HIT3a and anti-TCRalphabeta clone IP26. This sample was included in a study of Vδ1+ human thymocytes (dated by TCRdb to the late 2010s). With respect to the entire study: mRNA-level TRG and TRD CDR3 repertoires of highly purified Vdelta1+ thymocytes from young children were characterised as a data resource. The multiplex-based CDR3 amplicon strategy had previously been validated against 5'RACE-based CDR3 amplicon generation methods. The research as a whole found: No clustering by age or sex was observed, so analyses did not stratify donors by these variables. Numerous TRG clonotypes were shared among donors (up to about 7x10^3), while TRD repertoires were essentially private (a maximum of 116 shared). The authors advised highly purified populations and single-cell validation, since unexpected Vdelta2 sequences could cause misinterpretation of bulk repertoire data. Although sort purity was high, about a fifth of thymic TRD sequences were Vdelta2 (with a few Vdelta3), in contrast to the peripheral blood Vdelta1+ controls. Unlike the oligoclonal repertoires in peripheral blood, the thymic TRG and TRD repertoires appeared highly polyclonal, with Gaussian CDR3 length distributions.

V loses 6 bases at its end and J loses 0 bases; junction bases beyond the gene matches: 17. CDR1 TSWWSYY and CDR2 QGS are derived from the germline V gene. The CDR3 runs 19 amino acids, cysteine and phenylalanine included. The entry retains the CDR3 DNA only, 57 bases that are in frame from base 1. RNA was isolated using the RNeasy mini kit, and reverse transcription was performed with Superscript III. CDR3 amplicons were produced by multiplex PCR using pooled V-gene forward primers and a constant-region reverse primer with Illumina adaptor overhangs. After gel purification, the amplicons were indexed with Nextera index primers during eight to nine additional PCR cycles and then purified using AMPure XP beads. Libraries were sequenced on an Illumina MiSeq with paired-end 250 bp reads, dual indexing and roughly 20% PhiX spike-in. As for the authors' bioinformatics: Read quality was checked with FastQC, and TRG read pairs were merged using ea-utils fastq-join. IMGT/HighV-QUEST was used to annotate sequences, retaining only productive sequences with an unambiguous V-gene assignment, and each clonotype was defined by an identical CDR3 sequence. VDJtools 1.1.1, tcR 2.2.3, Treemap and vegan Shannon diversity in R 3.4.4 were used for downstream analysis. After TCRdb called clones again from the public reads with CATT, rows with identical DNA were merged. TCRdb, not the authors, supplied the V and J calls. This sample holds approximately 25,000 delta-chain clones; about 31% were observed only once. Around 1.5% of the sample comes from the top ten.

Sequencing was done on a sample of Vdelta1+ gamma-delta thymocytes from the thymus. Reading the label with the study, this specimen's cell subset or site is: FACS-sorted CD3+ TCRalphabeta- TCRVdelta1+ TCRVdelta2- thymocytes. Recombination joined TRDV1 with TRDJ1; 9 bases in the junction line up with TRDD3. The receptor's source is a boy in the first two years of life who had congenital heart surgery. The DNA sequence is given as TGTGCTCTTGGTACGTACTGGGGGACACATCCCCTTTACACCGATAAACTCATCTTT. Its coded protein is CALGTYWGTHPLYTDKLIF.